This T cell receptor (beta chain) was retrieved from a study of T cells after yellow fever vaccination. As for the study in general: When fractions had low cell numbers, they were prepared with SMART-Seq v4 Ultra Low Input.

Overall study findings and caveats: Clonotype sharing between CD4 and CD8 compartments was small.

Notes on this clonotype: Its target is unknown.

The CDR3 sequence is 15 residues long. Trimming stripped 3 bases from V and 0 bases from J, with 11 bases between. Germline values: CDR1 SEHNR, CDR2 FQNEAQ (reference sequence). Conversion of TCR transcripts into cDNA relied on 5'RACE template switching, which added a universal primer site and UMIs. TCRdb ran MiXCR on the 5' RACE reads and lists one entry per CDR3 protein. The repertoire holds about 340,000 distinct CDR3 sequences, around 12% seen once, with 2.5% to 4% in the top ten. The origin of this receptor is a man aged 18 to 30 who received the YFV17D yellow fever vaccine. Sequences were derived from CD4+ T cells sorted from PBMCs, sampled 15 days after the yellow fever booster vaccination. The rearrangement links TRBV7-9 to TRBJ1-1; D is perhaps TRBD1 (5 bases). CDR3 nucleotide sequence: TGTGCCAGCAGCTTCGGGACGGTAATGAACACTGAAGCTTTCTTT. Its protein product is CASSFGTVMNTEAFF.